This T cell receptor beta chain is drawn from a study of T cell clones after liver transplantation. On the study more broadly: Post-transplant blood was tracked for graft-donor-reactive T cell clones identified in a pre-transplant mixed lymphocyte reaction.

This CDR3 is 12 amino acids long. Looked up from germline, CDR1 is MDHEN and CDR2 is SYDVKM. Between the trimmed V and J ends, which lost 4 bases and 6 bases, there was a span of 9 bases. The assay was immunoSEQ multiplex PCR, and TCRdb's table has in-frame clones only and misses some. The profile covers 85,000 to 110,000 clones, with about 88% appearing a single time and 2.5% to 3% taken by the ten largest. General study points: Circulating graft-donor-reactive CD4 TCRbeta sequences fell significantly post-transplant in most of the 8 subjects.

Comments on this clone: The antigen remains unidentified.

This receptor was taken from a human patient who received a liver transplant. A share of the T cells may be of graft donor origin. The chain recombines TRBV28 with TRBJ1-1; D is undetermined. Sample: CD4+ T cells from blood, taken approximately 4 years after liver transplant. CDR3: CASSSDRPEAFF. The CDR3 region has the DNA TGTGCCAGCAGTTCCGATCGTCCTGAAGCTTTCTTT.